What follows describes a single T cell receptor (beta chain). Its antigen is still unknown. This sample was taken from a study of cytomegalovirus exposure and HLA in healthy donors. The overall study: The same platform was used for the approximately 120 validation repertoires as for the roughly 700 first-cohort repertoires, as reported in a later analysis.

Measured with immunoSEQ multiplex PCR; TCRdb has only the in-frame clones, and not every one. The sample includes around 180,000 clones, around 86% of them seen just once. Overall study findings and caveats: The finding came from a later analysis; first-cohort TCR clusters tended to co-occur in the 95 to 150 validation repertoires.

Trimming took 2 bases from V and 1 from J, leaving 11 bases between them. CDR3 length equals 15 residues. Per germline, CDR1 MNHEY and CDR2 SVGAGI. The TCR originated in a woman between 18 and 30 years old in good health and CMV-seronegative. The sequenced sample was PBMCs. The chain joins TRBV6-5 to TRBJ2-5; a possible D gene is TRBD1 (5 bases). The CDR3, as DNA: TGTGCCAGCAGTTACAGCGCAGGGTTCCAAGAGACCCAGTACTTC. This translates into CASSYSAGFQETQYF.